The TCR beta chain under discussion was sequenced for a study of cytomegalovirus exposure and HLA in healthy donors. Vbeta (60) and Jbeta (13) primers were used in the PCR. Sequencing was performed with immunoSEQ multiplex PCR; in TCRdb, only in-frame clones are kept and a portion is missing. The sample has fewer than 200,000 clones, more than 75% seen once; the top ten hold about 0.24%. The CDR3 has 17 amino acids. Germline V gene sequence: CDR1 MGHRA, CDR2 YSYEKL. Trimming cost V 2 bases and J 2 bases, with 18 bases left between them. Sample: PBMCs. The TCR comes from a girl less than two years old in good health and CMV-seronegative. The chain joins TRBV4-1 to TRBJ1-2; maybe TRBD1 (5 bases). CDR3 DNA: TGCGCCAGCAGCCAAACCCCGGACACCTCAACCAACTATGGCTACACCTTC. It translates to CASSQTPDTSTNYGYTF.